These 7 T cell receptor beta chains came from one sample sequenced in a study of blood T cell repertoires in COVID-19. Generated by immunoSEQ multiplex PCR, the TCRdb table keeps only in-frame clones and is missing some. The sample has almost 250,000 clones, almost 85% seen once. Material: PBMCs or T cells enriched from blood (not recorded which). The receptors stem from a woman aged 50 to 60 with acute COVID-19.

This chain connects TRBV30 to TRBJ1-5; TRBD1 aligns across 7 bases. The CDR3 loop spans 13 amino acids. In germline, CDR1 is GTSNPN, CDR2 SVGIG (reference sequence). J gave up 3 bases and V 5 bases, and 4 bases lay outside the gene matches. The CDR3 sequence: CAWEQGPNQPQHF. CDR3 in DNA: TGTGCCTGGGAACAGGGGCCCAATCAGCCCCAGCATTTT. The full variable domain, in which reference TRBV30 and TRBJ1-5 provide the parts outside the CDR3, is SQTIHQWPATLVQPVGSPLSLECTVEGTSNPNLYWYRQAAGRGLQLLFYSVGIGQISSEVPQNLSASRPQDRQFILSSKKLLLSDSGFYLCAWEQGPNQPQHFGDGTRLSIL.

This chain uses TRBV5-1 with TRBJ2-1; D not resolved. This CDR3 has 15 residues. V shed 0 bases and J shed 2 bases, with 9 bases lying between them. Germline V gene data show CDR1 as SGHRS and CDR2 as YFSETQ. CDR3 nucleotides: TGCGCCAGCAGCTTGGCCGAGCTTCCCTACAATGAGCAGTTCTTC. Its translation is CASSLAELPYNEQFF.

This chain links TRBV7-8 with TRBJ2-5; tentatively, D is TRBD2 (5 bases). Per germline, CDR1 SGHVS and CDR2 FQNEAQ. This CDR3 is built from 13 residues. Trimming pared 3 bases from V and 7 bases from J, leaving 12 bases between. CDR3 region: CASSFGESGTQYF. The CDR3 DNA reads as TGTGCCAGCAGCTTTGGGGAGTCAGGGACCCAGTACTTC.

This clone appeared once. This chain connects TRBV6-2 or TRBV6-3 to TRBJ1-2; 8 bases fit TRBD1. The CDR3 consists of 15 residues. Looked up from germline, CDR1 is MNHEY and CDR2 is SVGEGT. The V gene end was trimmed by 6 bases and the J gene end by 3 bases; junction bases not matched to a gene: 9. For the CDR3, the DNA is TGTGCCAGCAGCCCGCCGGACAGGGCTTACTATGGCTACACCTTC. This gives the protein CASSPPDRAYYGYTF.

The rearrangement uses TRBV30 and TRBJ1-6; weak D call: TRBD1 (6 bases). Germline-derived CDR1 and CDR2 are GTSNPN and SVGIG (reference sequence). The CDR3 covers 15 residues. V was clipped by 3 bases and J by 7 bases, with 16 bases between them. The CDR3 loop is CAWREQGRWNSPLHF. CDR3 DNA: TGTGCCTGGAGGGAACAGGGCCGCTGGAATTCACCCCTCCACTTT.

V gene TRBV5-4 combines with J gene TRBJ2-3; weak D call: TRBD2 (6 bases). Germline values: CDR1 SGHNT, CDR2 YYREEE (reference sequence). V lost 0 bases and J 6 bases, leaving 11 bases between the germline ends. The CDR3 runs to 14 residues. CDR3 in amino acids: CASSLAGGSDTQYF. The CDR3 nucleotides are TGTGCCAGCAGCTTGGCCGGGGGTAGCGATACGCAGTATTTT.

The V and J genes are TRBV7-9 and TRBJ2-5; possibly TRBD1 for D (6 bases). Germline V gene lookup returns CDR1 SEHNR and CDR2 FQNEAQ (reference sequence). This CDR3 has 16 residues. The V end lost 3 bases, the J end lost 4 bases, and 18 bases lay between the germline ends. CDR3 sequence: CASSFNPTGNGETQYF. CDR3 coding DNA: TGTGCCAGCAGCTTCAACCCCACAGGGAACGGAGAGACCCAGTACTTC.